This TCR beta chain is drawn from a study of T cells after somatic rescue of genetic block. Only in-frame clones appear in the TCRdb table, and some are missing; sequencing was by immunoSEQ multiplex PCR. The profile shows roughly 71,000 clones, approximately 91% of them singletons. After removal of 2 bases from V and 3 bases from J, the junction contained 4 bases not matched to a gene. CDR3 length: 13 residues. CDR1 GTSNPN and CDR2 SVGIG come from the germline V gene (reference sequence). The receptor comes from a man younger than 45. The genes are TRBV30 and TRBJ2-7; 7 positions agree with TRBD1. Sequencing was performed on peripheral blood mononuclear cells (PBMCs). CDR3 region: CAWSPDRFYEQYF. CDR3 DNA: TGTGCCTGGAGTCCGGACAGGTTCTACGAGCAGTACTTC.